One T cell receptor beta chain is described in this entry. As handled by the study authors: Estimated nucleated cell counts came from reference gene primer amplification. Sequenced by immunoSEQ multiplex PCR; TCRdb stores in-frame clones only, minus some. The V and J calls and clone size are taken from that table; D and trimming were inferred from the DNA. The sample lists about 210,000 clones, about 91% occurring once. This entry is derived from a study of blood T cell repertoires in COVID-19. At the level of the study: From T cells, B-cell-depleted T cells, or PBMCs came the material, which was cDNA or gDNA.

V was shortened by 4 bases and J by 8 bases, with 12 bases between the two germline ends. The CDR3 runs 14 residues. CDR1 and CDR2 (germline): LNHDA, SQIVND (reference sequence). This receptor was identified in a man aged 25 to 40 with acute or convalescent COVID-19. Material: peripheral blood. This chain joins TRBV19 and TRBJ1-6; D not certain. CDR3 coding DNA: TGTGCCAGTAGTACTTTTTACCAGGATTCACCCCTCCACTTT. It yields the protein CASSTFYQDSPLHF.